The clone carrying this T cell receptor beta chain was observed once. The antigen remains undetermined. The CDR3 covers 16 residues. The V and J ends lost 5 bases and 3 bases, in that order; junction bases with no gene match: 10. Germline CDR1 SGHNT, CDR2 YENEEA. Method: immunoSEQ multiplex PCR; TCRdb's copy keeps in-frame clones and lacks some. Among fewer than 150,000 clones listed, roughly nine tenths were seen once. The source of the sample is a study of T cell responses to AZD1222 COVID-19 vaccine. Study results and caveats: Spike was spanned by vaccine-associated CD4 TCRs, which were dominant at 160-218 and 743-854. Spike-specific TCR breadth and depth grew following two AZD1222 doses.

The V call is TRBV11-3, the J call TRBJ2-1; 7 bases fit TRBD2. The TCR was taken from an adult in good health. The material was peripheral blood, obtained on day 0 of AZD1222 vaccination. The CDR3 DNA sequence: TGTGCCAGCAGCGTACGGCGGGAGAAGGTCTACAATGAGCAGTTCTTC. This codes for CASSVRREKVYNEQFF. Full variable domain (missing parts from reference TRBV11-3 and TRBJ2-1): EAGVVQSPRYKIIEKKQPVAFWCNPISGHNTLYWYLQNLGQGPELLIRYENEEAVDDSQLPKDRFSAERLKGVDSTLKIQPAELGDSAVYLCASSVRREKVYNEQFFGPGTRLTVL.